Listed here are 12 T cell receptor beta chains from one sample, sequenced in a study of blood T cell repertoires in COVID-19 (TCRdb year 2020). The library came from the immunoSEQ multiplex PCR assay. What TCRdb holds here is the immuneACCESS table cut down to in-frame rearrangements. Part of the clones is not present; checked against another copy, under half of the missing clones reflect an unresolved V gene, and the others are unexplained. This sample holds 250,000 to 300,000 clones; about nine tenths were observed only once. Approximately 1.5% of the sample is in the top ten clones. Sample: PBMCs or T cells enriched from blood (not recorded which). These receptors all stem from a woman aged 40 to 55 who had recovered from COVID-19.

The rearrangement uses TRBV4-1 and TRBJ2-7, with D perhaps matching TRBD1 (5 bases). V lost 5 bases, J lost 1 base, and 15 bases lay in between. The CDR3 extends over 15 amino acids. Germline assignment: CDR1 MGHRA and CDR2 YSYEKL. CDR3 DNA: TGCGCCAGCAGCTCCACGGGCAGGGCGTCCTACGAGCAGTACTTC. Amino acids: CASSSTGRASYEQYF.

Regarding this clone: Other nucleotide sequences from this sample produce the same CDR3. The CDR3 region has the DNA TGTGCCAGCAGTTTAAGGACAGGGACTGAAGCTTTCTTT. It specifies CASSLRTGTEAFF. The V call is TRBV12-3 or TRBV12-4, the J call TRBJ1-1, with 8 bases that match TRBD1. The CDR3 runs to 13 residues. V lost 2 bases and J lost 5; bases outside the gene matches: 1.

The rearrangement uses TRBV19 and TRBJ2-3; D remains unclear. The CDR3 runs to 14 residues. Germline V lookup: CDR1 LNHDA, CDR2 SQIVND (reference sequence). Trimming took off 2 bases at V and 7 bases at J, with 13 bases between the two ends. This chain's CDR3 is CASSISGLGNTQYF. The CDR3 DNA sequence: TGTGCCAGTAGTATATCCGGGTTAGGAAATACGCAGTATTTT.

The chain employs TRBV7-9 and TRBJ2-7; 9 positions match TRBD2. The trim removed 7 bases at V and 1 base at J, leaving 17 bases unmatched. The CDR3 is 18 amino acids. Germline CDR1 SEHNR, CDR2 FQNEAQ (reference sequence). CDR3 in amino acids: CASTLPPAGGLESYEQYF. In DNA form, the CDR3 reads TGTGCCAGCACCCTCCCCCCAGCGGGAGGACTAGAATCCTACGAGCAGTACTTC.

This clone has a single count. This chain links TRBV11-2 with TRBJ2-4, with TRBD1 as a possible D gene (5 bases). Trimming left V 5 bases short and J 4 bases short, with 12 bases between. This CDR3 has 14 residues. Per the germline V gene, CDR1 is SGHAT and CDR2 is FQNNGV. In DNA form, the CDR3 reads TGTGCCAGCAGCCCTAGTGCAGGGAAAAACATTCAGTACTTC. Translating gives CASSPSAGKNIQYF.

The chain combines TRBV9 with TRBJ2-7; 8 nucleotides agree with TRBD1. CDR3 length: 16 amino acids. V shed 0 bases and J 2 bases; nucleotides not matched to a gene: 7. The germline CDR1 and CDR2 sequences are SGDLS and YYNGEE. The CDR3 region is CASSVATQGAPYEQYF. In DNA form, the CDR3 reads TGTGCCAGCAGCGTAGCTACCCAGGGGGCTCCCTACGAGCAGTACTTC.

This chain connects TRBV2 to TRBJ1-3; a possible D gene is TRBD1 (6 bases). Trimming removed 5 bases from V and 2 bases from J, with 10 bases in between. The CDR3 runs to 14 residues. CDR1 is SNHLY and CDR2 is FYNNEI in the germline V gene. In DNA, the CDR3 is TGTGCCAGCAGTAGTACAGGGACTGGAAACACCATATATTTT. Its protein is CASSSTGTGNTIYF.

The V and J genes are TRBV7-6 and TRBJ2-2; 9 nucleotides agree with TRBD2. The CDR3 is made up of 15 amino acids. V lost 2 bases to trimming and J lost 4 bases; unmatched junction nucleotides: 2. CDR1 SGHVS and CDR2 FNYEAQ come from the germline V gene. The CDR3 here is CASSLPAGGTGELFF. The DNA of the CDR3 is TGTGCCAGCAGCTTACCAGCGGGGGGCACCGGGGAGCTGTTTTTT. The complete variable domain, with remaining parts taken from reference TRBV7-6 and TRBJ2-2, reads GAGVSQSPRYKVTKRGQDVALRCDPISGHVSLYWYRQALGQGPEFLTYFNYEAQQDKSGLPNDRFSAERPEGSISTLTIQRTEQRDSAMYRCASSLPAGGTGELFFGEGSRLTVL.

This clone has only one observation. The chain couples TRBV4-3 to TRBJ2-1; a possible D gene is TRBD2 (6 bases). From germline, CDR1 is LGHNA and CDR2 YSLEER. This CDR3 spans 15 amino acids. V was shortened by 1 base and J by 7 bases, with 14 bases between the two germline ends. CDR3 sequence reads: CASSQGTTPRNEQFF. CDR3 coding DNA: TGCGCCAGCAGCCAAGGGACTACCCCGAGGAATGAGCAGTTCTTC.

This chain connects TRBV11-2 to TRBJ2-1, with 14 bases aligning to TRBD2. This CDR3 is 17 amino acids long. Germline values: CDR1 SGHAT, CDR2 FQNNGV. V lost 1 base, J lost 10 bases, and 9 bases stayed unmatched. The CDR3 protein is CASSLVGGTSGGHEQFF. CDR3 DNA sequence: TGTGCCAGCAGCTTAGTAGGAGGGACTAGCGGGGGTCACGAGCAGTTCTTC.

The rearrangement uses TRBV19 and TRBJ2-5, with TRBD1 as a possible D gene (6 bases). The CDR3 covers 12 residues. Germline V gene sequence: CDR1 LNHDA, CDR2 SQIVND (reference sequence). Trimming shortened V by 4 bases and J by 3 bases, and 6 bases separated the two germline ends. Written as DNA, the CDR3 is TGTGCCAGTAGTAACAGGGAAGAGACCCAGTACTTC. This gives the protein CASSNREETQYF.

Here the CDR3 DNA reads TGTGCCAGCAGTTACTTATCCGGGAGGGAAACAGATACGCAGTATTTT. This translates into CASSYLSGRETDTQYF. The chain combines TRBV6-5 with TRBJ2-3; 8 positions match TRBD2. Germline V lookup: CDR1 MNHEY, CDR2 SVGAGI. This CDR3 region has 16 residues. Trimming took 1 base from V and 3 from J; bases not matched to a gene: 6.